The 14 T cell receptor beta chains below come from one sample, sequenced in a study of Graves' ophthalmopathy and Graves' hyperthyroidism. RNA transcripts yielded amplified TCR beta CDR3 regions. Following a first-round RT-PCR that used HTBI primers, a second-round multiplex PCR was carried out. Each CDR3 protein gets one entry after TCRdb re-called the multiplex PCR reads with MiXCR. The sample records 650,000 to 900,000 distinct CDR3 sequences, approximately 40% being singletons. The sequenced material came from peripheral blood. Receptors originate from an adult man with Graves' ophthalmopathy.

This clonotype has a count of ten or more. The chain joins TRBV29-1 to TRBJ2-7; D may be TRBD2 (6 bases). In germline, CDR1 is SQVTM, CDR2 ANQGSEA. There are 14 residues in the CDR3. Trimming cost V 2 bases and J 9 bases, with 20 bases left between them. The chain's CDR3 is CSVERPGLEDGQYF. The CDR3 region has the DNA TGCAGCGTTGAACGACCGGGACTTGAAGATGGGCAGTACTTC.

J is TRBJ1-2 and V is TRBV20-1, with D uncertain. This CDR3 is 16 amino acids long. Germline V gives CDR1 DFQATT, CDR2 SNEGSKA (reference sequence). V was cut by 0 bases and J by 3 bases, with 17 bases left in between. The DNA for the CDR3 is TGCAGTGCTAGAGATTATAATGGTGGACGGTACTATGGCTACACCTTC. As protein: CSARDYNGGRYYGYTF.

V is TRBV20-1 and J is TRBJ2-7; 8 bases fit TRBD1. Germline V gene sequence: CDR1 DFQATT, CDR2 SNEGSKA (reference sequence). The J segment lost 3 bases and the V segment lost 0 bases, leaving 4 bases of the junction unmatched. There are 14 residues in the CDR3. The CDR3 DNA is TGCAGTGCTAGAGATCAACAGGGGGTCTACGAGCAGTACTTC. It encodes CSARDQQGVYEQYF.

This chain joins TRBV2 and TRBJ1-5, with 7 bases aligning to TRBD1. The CDR3 spans 14 residues. The V and J ends lost 2 bases and 4 bases, in that order; junction bases with no gene match: 2. From germline, CDR1 is SNHLY and CDR2 FYNNEI. Here the CDR3 reads CASSEIRGNQPQHF. CDR3 coding DNA: TGTGCCAGCAGTGAAATCAGGGGGAATCAGCCCCAGCATTTT.

This clonotype turned up a few times. The chain uses TRBV7-9 and TRBJ2-2; D not certain. Germline lookup yields CDR1 SEHNR and CDR2 FQNEAQ (reference sequence). This CDR3 spans 13 amino acids. V lost 4 bases and J lost 6, with 9 bases in between. CDR3: CASSSLPSGELFF. CDR3 DNA: TGTGCCAGCAGCTCGCTCCCTTCCGGGGAGCTGTTTTTT.

V usage is TRBV20-1 and J usage is TRBJ2-7; D perhaps matches TRBD2 (6 bases). V was trimmed by 8 bases and J by 3 bases, leaving 14 bases between them. Germline V gene data show CDR1 as DFQATT and CDR2 as SNEGSKA (reference sequence). This CDR3 region has 12 residues. Here the CDR3 reads CSFGRGHYEQYF. CDR3 DNA: TGCAGTTTCGGGCGGGGCCACTACGAGCAGTACTTC.

With respect to this clonotype: One end of the junction is discordant with germline, which a read error may explain. The chain employs TRBV4-3 and TRBJ1-2; maybe TRBD1 (5 bases). This CDR3 is built from 13 residues. The V gene's germline CDR1 is LGHNA and CDR2 YSLEER. DNA for the CDR3: TGCGTCAGCAGCCAAGATCGAGGGGAAGGCTACACCTTC. Protein: CVSSQDRGEGYTF.

The chain combines TRBV25-1 with TRBJ1-6; D call uncertain. The germline V gene has CDR1 MGHDK and CDR2 SYGVNS. The CDR3 totals 12 residues. The V gene lost 7 bases and the J gene lost 10 bases, with 11 bases spanning the gap. The CDR3 DNA reads as TGTGCCAGCAAAGGTGTTGCCTCACCCCTCCACTTT. Encoded protein: CASKGVASPLHF.

The gene calls are TRBV24-1 and TRBJ1-5; TRBD1 matches at 8 bases. The CDR3 consists of 15 residues. The V gene end was trimmed by 4 bases and the J gene end by 11 bases; junction bases not matched to a gene: 12. From germline, CDR1 is KGHDR and CDR2 SFDVKD. The CDR3 DNA reads TGTGCCACCAGTGACCTCGGGACAGGCCAAGAGACCCAGCATTTT. Residues: CATSDLGTGQETQHF.

The rearrangement uses TRBV7-2 and TRBJ1-2; no firm D call. The CDR3 sequence is 14 residues long. Germline assignment: CDR1 SGHTA and CDR2 FQGNSA. Trimming shortened V by 2 bases and J by 0 bases, and 7 bases separated the two germline ends. The CDR3 sequence: CASSLIAANYGYTF. The CDR3 bases are TGTGCCAGCAGCTTAATAGCCGCTAACTATGGCTACACCTTC.

Details on this clonotype: The conserved final phenylalanine or tryptophan is absent from the CDR3, which likely points to a read error. The rearrangement joins TRBV9 to TRBJ1-6; the match to TRBD1 covers 7 bases. The CDR3 extends over 18 amino acids. J lost 0 bases, V lost 0 bases, and 6 bases had no gene match. CDR1 and CDR2 (germline): SGDLS, YYNGEE. The CDR3 here is CASSVATQGDSYNSPLHL. The CDR3 region has the DNA TGTGCCAGCAGCGTAGCGACGCAGGGGGACTCCTATAATTCACCCCTCCACCTT.

This clonotype has a handful of counts. V and J are TRBV20-1 and TRBJ1-2; possibly TRBD1 for D (6 bases). Trimming shortened V by 6 bases and J by 0 bases, and 17 bases separated the two germline ends. The CDR3 has 15 amino acids. The germline gives CDR1 DFQATT, CDR2 SNEGSKA (reference sequence). This CDR3 is CSASSGAESNYGYTF. The DNA of the CDR3 is TGCAGTGCCTCTTCGGGGGCCGAATCTAACTATGGCTACACCTTC.

This rearrangement joins TRBV10-2 to TRBJ2-6, with a tentative D call TRBD2 (5 bases). This CDR3 has 14 amino acids. CDR1 and CDR2 from the germline V gene are WSHSY and SAAADI. V was trimmed by 9 bases and J by 2 bases, leaving 11 bases between them. The CDR3 DNA reads as TGCGCCAGTAGACCCGGGACTGGGGCCAACGTCCTGACTTTC. Translated: CASRPGTGANVLTF.

The rearrangement joins TRBV10-3 to TRBJ1-2; D uncertain. Germline assignment: CDR1 ENHRY and CDR2 SYGVKD. V lost 11 bases and J lost 3, with 10 bases in between. This CDR3 has 11 residues. Written as DNA, the CDR3 is TGTGCCGTAGTCGCGGACTATGGCTACACCTTC. It yields the protein CAVVADYGYTF.